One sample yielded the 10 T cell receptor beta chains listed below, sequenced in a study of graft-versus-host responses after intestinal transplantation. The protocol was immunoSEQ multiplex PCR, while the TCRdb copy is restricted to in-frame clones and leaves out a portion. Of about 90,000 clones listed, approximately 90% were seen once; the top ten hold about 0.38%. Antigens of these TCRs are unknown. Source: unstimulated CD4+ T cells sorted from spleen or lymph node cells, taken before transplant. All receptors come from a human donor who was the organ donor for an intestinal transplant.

CDR3 DNA: TGCGCCAGCAGCCAACCCCGGACTAGAGGTGACATTCAGTACTTC. It translates to CASSQPRTRGDIQYF. The chain combines TRBV4-1 with TRBJ2-4, with TRBD2 matching over 7 bases. CDR3 length equals 15 residues. With V trimmed by 2 bases and J by 8 bases, 9 bases remained unmatched. The germline gives CDR1 MGHRA, CDR2 YSYEKL.

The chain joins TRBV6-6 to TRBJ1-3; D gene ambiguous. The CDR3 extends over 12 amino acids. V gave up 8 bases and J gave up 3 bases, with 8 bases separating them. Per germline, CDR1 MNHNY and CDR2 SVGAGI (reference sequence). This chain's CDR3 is CASVLDGNTIYF. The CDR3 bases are TGTGCCAGCGTTTTAGATGGAAACACCATATATTTT.

Written as DNA, the CDR3 is TGTGCCAGCAGGCCCCGGGACTCTGGAGGGGAGCAGTACTTC. Translation gives CASRPRDSGGEQYF. The chain employs TRBV21-1 and TRBJ2-7; the DNA was not compared with TRBD2, the D call given in the table. TRBV21-1 has pseudogene status. The CDR3 spans 14 residues.

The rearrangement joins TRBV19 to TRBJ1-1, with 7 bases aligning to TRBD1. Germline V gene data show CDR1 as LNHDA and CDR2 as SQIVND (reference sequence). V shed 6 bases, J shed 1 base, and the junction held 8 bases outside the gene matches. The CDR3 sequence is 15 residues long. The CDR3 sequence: CASSSRGQSNTEAFF. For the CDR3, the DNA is TGTGCCAGTAGCTCCCGGGGACAGTCGAACACTGAAGCTTTCTTT.

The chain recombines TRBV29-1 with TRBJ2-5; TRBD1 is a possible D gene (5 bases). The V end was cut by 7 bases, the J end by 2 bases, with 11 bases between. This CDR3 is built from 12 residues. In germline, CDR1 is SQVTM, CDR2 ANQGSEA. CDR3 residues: CSGGRVQETQYF. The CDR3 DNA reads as TGCAGCGGCGGCAGGGTACAAGAGACCCAGTACTTC. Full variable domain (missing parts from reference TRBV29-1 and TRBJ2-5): SAVISQKPSRDICQRGTSLTIQCQVDSQVTMMFWYRQQPGQSLTLIATANQGSEATYESGFVIDKFPISRPNLTFSTLTVSNMSPEDSSIYLCSGGRVQETQYFGPGTRLLVL.

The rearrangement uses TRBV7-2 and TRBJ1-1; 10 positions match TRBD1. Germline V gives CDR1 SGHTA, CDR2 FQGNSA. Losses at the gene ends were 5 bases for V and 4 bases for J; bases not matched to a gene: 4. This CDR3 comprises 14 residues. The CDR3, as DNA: TGTGCCAGCAGCGTGGGACAGGGGTTCACTGAAGCTTTCTTT. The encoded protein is CASSVGQGFTEAFF.

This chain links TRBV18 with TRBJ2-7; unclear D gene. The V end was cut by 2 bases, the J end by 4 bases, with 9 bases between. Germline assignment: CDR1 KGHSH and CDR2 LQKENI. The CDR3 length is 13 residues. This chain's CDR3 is CASSPASGYEQYF. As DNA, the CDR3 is TGTGCCAGCTCACCAGCGTCCGGGTACGAGCAGTACTTC.

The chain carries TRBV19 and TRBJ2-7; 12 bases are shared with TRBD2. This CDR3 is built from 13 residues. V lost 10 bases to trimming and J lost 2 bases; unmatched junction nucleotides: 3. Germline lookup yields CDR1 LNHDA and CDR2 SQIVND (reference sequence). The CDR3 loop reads CATSGRVAYEQYF. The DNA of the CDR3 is TGTGCCACTAGCGGGAGGGTTGCCTACGAGCAGTACTTC.

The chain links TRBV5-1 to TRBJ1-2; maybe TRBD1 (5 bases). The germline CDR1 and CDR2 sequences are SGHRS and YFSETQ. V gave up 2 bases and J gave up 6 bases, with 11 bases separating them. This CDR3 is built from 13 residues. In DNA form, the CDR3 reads TGCGCCAGCAGCTTCGTATTAGGGGATGGCTACACCTTC. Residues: CASSFVLGDGYTF.

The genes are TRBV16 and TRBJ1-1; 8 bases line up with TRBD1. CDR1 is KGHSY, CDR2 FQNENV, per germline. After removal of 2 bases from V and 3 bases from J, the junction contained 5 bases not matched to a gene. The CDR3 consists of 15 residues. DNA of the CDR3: TGTGCCAGCAGCCAAATGCCGACAGGGGACACTGAAGCTTTCTTT. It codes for CASSQMPTGDTEAFF.